The 2 T cell receptor beta chains in this list originate from one sample, sequenced in a study of T cell repertoires in aging, cancer and after chemotherapy. Multiplex touch-down PCR with TRB-A/B primers amplified rearranged V-D-J TRB sequences. In TCRdb, the multiplex PCR reads were re-called with MiXCR into one record per CDR3 protein. In the table there are 4,000 to 6,000 distinct CDR3 sequences, 20% to 25% of which are singletons. Amplification of TCR beta used genomic DNA extracted from peripheral blood. Sequenced sample: blood. The receptors shown here come from a human donor in good health. The donor label of this sample is uncertain.

In its sample, this clonotype ranks as medium-sized. The rearrangement uses TRBV27 and TRBJ2-1; TRBD2 matches 10 bases. The trim removed 5 bases at V and 2 bases at J, leaving 0 bases unmatched. The germline gives CDR1 MNHEY, CDR2 SMNVEV (reference sequence). The CDR3 consists of 14 residues. In nucleotides, the CDR3 is TGTGCCAGCAGTCTAGCGGGAGCCTACAATGAGCAGTTCTTC. This sequence encodes CASSLAGAYNEQFF.

By sample fraction, this clonotype is medium-sized. V is TRBV27 and J is TRBJ2-1; 7 bases map to TRBD1. Germline CDR1 and CDR2: MNHEY and SMNVEV (reference sequence). V shed 5 bases, J shed 5 bases, and the junction held 3 bases outside the gene matches. The CDR3 runs to 13 residues. The CDR3 sequence: CASSRDSNNEQFF. The CDR3 nucleotides read TGTGCCAGCAGTAGGGACAGTAACAATGAGCAGTTCTTC.